The entry that follows covers one TCR beta chain sequence. This entry comes from a study of control samples from healthy donors and cancer patients. Using immunoSEQ multiplex PCR, the repertoire was profiled, and TCRdb retains in-frame clones only, with some absent. This sample yields around 55,000 clones, of which around 96% are seen a single time; about 1.1% belongs to the top ten. The CDR3 is made up of 15 amino acids. In germline, CDR1 is MNHEY, CDR2 SVGAGI. Trimming removed 7 bases at V and 0 bases at J, with 10 bases between. The chain couples TRBV6-5 to TRBJ2-6; D may match TRBD1 or TRBD2 (5 bases each). Sample: blood. The sequence derives from a woman under 30 in good health. The CDR3 DNA is TGTGCCAGCACCAGGGACGGCTCTGGGGCCAACGTCCTGACTTTC. Protein sequence: CASTRDGSGANVLTF.